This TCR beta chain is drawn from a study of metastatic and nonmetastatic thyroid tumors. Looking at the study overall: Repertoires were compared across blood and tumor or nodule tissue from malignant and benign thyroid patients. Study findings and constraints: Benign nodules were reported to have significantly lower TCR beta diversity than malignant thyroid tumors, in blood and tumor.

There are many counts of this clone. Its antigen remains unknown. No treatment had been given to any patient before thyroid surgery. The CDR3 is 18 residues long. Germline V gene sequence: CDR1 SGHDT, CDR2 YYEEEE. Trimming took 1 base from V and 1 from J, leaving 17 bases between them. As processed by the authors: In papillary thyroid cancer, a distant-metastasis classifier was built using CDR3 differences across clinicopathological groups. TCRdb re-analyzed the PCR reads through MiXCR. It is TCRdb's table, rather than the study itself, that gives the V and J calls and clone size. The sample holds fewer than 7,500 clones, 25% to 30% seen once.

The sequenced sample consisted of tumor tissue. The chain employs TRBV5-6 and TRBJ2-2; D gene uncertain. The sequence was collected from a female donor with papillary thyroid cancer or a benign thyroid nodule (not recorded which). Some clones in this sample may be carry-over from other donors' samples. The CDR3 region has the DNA TGTGCCAGCAGCTTGAATCCCCTGAGACGCATGAACACCGGGGAGCTGTTTTTT. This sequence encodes CASSLNPLRRMNTGELFF.